Below are 20 T cell receptor beta chains sequenced from a single sample in a study of T cell responses to AZD1222 COVID-19 vaccine. Repertoires were generated with immunoSEQ multiplex PCR, while TCRdb's copy carries only in-frame clones and drops some. There are 150,000 to 200,000 clones in the sample; around nine tenths occur only once, and around 3.6% lies in the top ten. Sequencing was performed on peripheral blood, taken 28 days after the second dose of the MenACWY control vaccine. All receptors derive from an adult who received the MenACWY meningococcal vaccine as a control.

The V gene is TRBV3-1 (or the pseudogene TRBV3-2), the J gene TRBJ2-3; tentatively, D is TRBD2 (6 bases). The CDR3 consists of 17 residues. Trimming removed 4 bases at V and 0 bases at J, with 17 bases between. Germline V CDR1 and CDR2: LGHDT, YNNKEL (reference sequence). CDR3 sequence reads: CASSLRAGPSSTDTQYF. In nucleotides, the CDR3 is TGTGCCAGCAGCCTAAGGGCGGGACCTTCTAGCACAGATACGCAGTATTTT.

This clone appeared once. The chain recombines TRBV19 with TRBJ2-2, with 9 bases that match TRBD1. Per the germline V gene, CDR1 is LNHDA and CDR2 is SQIVND (reference sequence). J lost 6 bases, V lost 4 bases, and 12 bases had no gene match. The length of the CDR3 is 17 residues. CDR3 loop: CASSKQGARGPAGELFF. The DNA of the CDR3 is TGTGCCAGTAGTAAACAGGGGGCGCGTGGGCCGGCCGGGGAGCTGTTTTTT.

This chain links TRBV27 with TRBJ1-1; TRBD1 aligns across 7 bases. V dropped 9 bases and J dropped 7; count of bases not matched to a gene: 8. CDR3 length equals 12 residues. Germline assignment: CDR1 MNHEY and CDR2 SMNVEV (reference sequence). DNA of the CDR3: TGTGCCAGTACTACAGGGGTAAATGAAGCTTTCTTT. Protein sequence: CASTTGVNEAFF.

V usage is TRBV5-4 and J usage is TRBJ1-2, with 9 bases fitting TRBD1. The V gene end was trimmed by 2 bases and the J gene end by 4 bases; junction bases not matched to a gene: 6. This CDR3 has 15 amino acids. Germline V gene data show CDR1 as SGHNT and CDR2 as YYREEE (reference sequence). The CDR3 loop reads CASSLGGQGVYGYTF. CDR3 in DNA: TGTGCCAGCAGCTTAGGGGGACAGGGTGTCTATGGCTACACCTTC.

The rearrangement joins TRBV7-2 to TRBJ2-1; D ambiguous. Trimming removed 2 bases at V and 5 bases at J, with 10 bases between. Per the germline V gene, CDR1 is SGHTA and CDR2 is FQGNSA. The CDR3 has 14 amino acids. The CDR3 bases are TGTGCCAGCAGCTTATCTGGGCTCGACAATGAGCAGTTCTTC. Amino acid sequence: CASSLSGLDNEQFF.

V is TRBV27 and J is TRBJ2-7; 14 bases align to TRBD2. The V gene's germline CDR1 is MNHEY and CDR2 SMNVEV (reference sequence). The CDR3 runs to 15 residues. V lost 4 bases to trimming and J lost 6 bases; unmatched junction nucleotides: 5. This CDR3 reads CASSYGTSGRIEQYF. As DNA, the CDR3 is TGTGCCAGCAGTTATGGGACTAGCGGGAGAATCGAGCAGTACTTC.

V gene TRBV5-1 combines with J gene TRBJ2-3; 9 positions match TRBD2. CDR1 and CDR2 from the germline V gene are SGHRS and YFSETQ. V lost 0 bases, J lost 4 bases, and 6 bases stayed unmatched. This CDR3 contains 16 residues. For the CDR3, the DNA is TGCGCCAGCAGCTTGGTCGGTAGCGGGAGCGCAGATACGCAGTATTTT. This gives the protein CASSLVGSGSADTQYF.

This clone was picked up a small number of times. The rearrangement joins TRBV29-1 to TRBJ1-1; D is perhaps TRBD1 (6 bases). Germline loops: CDR1 SQVTM, CDR2 ANQGSEA. V was cut by 7 bases and J by 5 bases, with 11 bases left in between. The CDR3 length is 11 residues. The CDR3 spells CSARDNTEAFF. The CDR3 DNA reads as TGCAGCGCCCGGGACAATACTGAAGCTTTCTTT.

The V and J genes are TRBV6-4 and TRBJ2-3; 10 nucleotides agree with TRBD2. This CDR3 spans 17 amino acids. CDR1 is MRHNA and CDR2 is SNTAGT in the germline V gene. V shed 0 bases and J 6 bases; nucleotides not matched to a gene: 9. The CDR3 DNA is TGTGCCAGCAGTGACTCCTCCAGCGGGAGGGCCAGGGATACGCAGTATTTT. Its translation is CASSDSSSGRARDTQYF.

The V gene is TRBV6-1, the J gene TRBJ2-3; D may be TRBD1 (5 bases). V lost 5 bases and J 1 base, leaving 7 bases between the germline ends. The CDR3 has 13 amino acids. Per germline, CDR1 MNHNS and CDR2 SASEGT. The CDR3 region has the DNA TGTGCCAGCAGTCCCAGGGGCACAGATACGCAGTATTTT. Its translation: CASSPRGTDTQYF.

This rearrangement joins TRBV18 to TRBJ2-2; D is unclear. CDR3 size: 15 residues. CDR1 and CDR2 from the germline V gene are KGHSH and LQKENI. Trimming stripped 3 bases from V and 6 bases from J, with 14 bases between. CDR3 sequence reads: CASSPVSGKAGELFF. The DNA of the CDR3 is TGTGCCAGCTCACCGGTCAGTGGGAAGGCCGGGGAGCTGTTTTTT. Full variable domain (outside the CDR3, taken from reference TRBV18 and TRBJ2-2): NAGVMQNPRHLVRRRGQEARLRCSPMKGHSHVYWYRQLPEEGLKFMVYLQKENIIDESGMPKERFSAEFPKEGPSILRIQQVVRGDSAAYFCASSPVSGKAGELFFGEGSRLTVL.

The V gene is TRBV5-1, the J gene TRBJ2-7; TRBD2 agrees at 9 bases. This CDR3 region has 17 residues. Germline V gives CDR1 SGHRS, CDR2 YFSETQ. Trimming cost V 3 bases and J 1 base; bases outside gene matches: 11. CDR3 sequence reads: CASSSGASGEISYEQYF. The CDR3 DNA follows: TGCGCCAGCAGCTCCGGGGCTAGCGGGGAGATTTCCTACGAGCAGTACTTC.

This chain connects TRBV19 to TRBJ1-5; tentative D call: TRBD1 (6 bases). Deletions cut 0 bases from V and 5 bases from J, with 14 bases between. This CDR3 has 16 amino acids. Germline V gene sequence: CDR1 LNHDA, CDR2 SQIVND (reference sequence). The CDR3 loop is CASSIETAGGHQPQHF. DNA for the CDR3: TGTGCCAGTAGTATAGAGACTGCCGGGGGGCATCAGCCCCAGCATTTT.

The rearrangement links TRBV28 to TRBJ1-2; D not certain. Germline assignment: CDR1 MDHEN and CDR2 SYDVKM. This CDR3 region has 14 residues. Trimming pared 5 bases from V and 4 bases from J, leaving 14 bases between. CDR3: CASSPPPQSYGYTF. CDR3 coding DNA: TGTGCCAGCAGTCCTCCGCCTCAAAGCTATGGCTACACCTTC.

The gene calls are TRBV7-8 and TRBJ1-3; tentatively, D is TRBD1 (6 bases). With 4 bases removed from V and 2 bases from J, the gap between germline ends came to 9 bases. This CDR3 spans 14 amino acids. The germline gives CDR1 SGHVS, CDR2 FQNEAQ. CDR3 sequence: CASSYTGTGNTIYF. The CDR3 region has the DNA TGTGCCAGCAGCTATACAGGGACTGGAAACACCATATATTTT.

The chain joins TRBV2 to TRBJ2-7, with D maybe TRBD1 (6 bases). V dropped 8 bases and J dropped 6 bases, with 11 bases sitting between them. The CDR3 sequence is 11 residues long. Germline CDR1 reads SNHLY; CDR2 reads FYNNEI. CDR3 coding DNA: TGTGCCAGCCTTGAAGGGGGCGAGCAGTACTTC. It encodes CASLEGGEQYF.

The chain links TRBV9 to TRBJ2-1, with D perhaps assigned TRBD1 or TRBD2 (5 bases each). From germline, CDR1 is SGDLS and CDR2 YYNGEE. The CDR3 consists of 14 residues. Trimming took 4 bases from V and 4 from J, leaving 12 bases between them. CDR3 amino acids: CASSSSGAYNEQFF. The CDR3 DNA reads as TGTGCCAGCAGCTCATCCGGGGCATACAATGAGCAGTTCTTC.

This chain links TRBV19 with TRBJ1-1; the D gene is possibly TRBD1 (6 bases). CDR1 is LNHDA, CDR2 SQIVND, per germline (reference sequence). V lost 7 bases, J lost 1 base, and 10 bases lay in between. This CDR3 spans 13 amino acids. The chain's CDR3 is CASTPRGNTEAFF. CDR3 nucleotide sequence: TGTGCCAGTACCCCCAGGGGGAACACTGAAGCTTTCTTT.

The chain is built from TRBV5-1 and TRBJ1-6; 9 bases line up with TRBD1. This CDR3 is built from 16 residues. V gave up 4 bases and J gave up 7 bases; unmatched junction bases: 9. In germline, CDR1 is SGHRS, CDR2 YFSETQ. The CDR3 loop is CASSAGTGLVNSPLHF. The CDR3 coding sequence is TGCGCCAGCAGCGCCGGGACAGGGCTGGTGAATTCACCCCTCCACTTT.

This clone occurred once. The chain joins TRBV11-3 to TRBJ2-7, with D maybe TRBD2 (5 bases). The germline V gene has CDR1 SGHNT and CDR2 YENEEA. V lost 2 bases to trimming and J lost 2 bases, with 13 bases between them. The CDR3 totals 15 residues. The CDR3 here is CASSLSSVPPYEQYF. CDR3 bases: TGTGCCAGCAGCTTAAGTAGCGTACCTCCCTACGAGCAGTACTTC.